These 14 T cell receptor beta chains were all obtained from the same sample, sequenced in a study of blood T cell repertoires in COVID-19. The data were produced by immunoSEQ multiplex PCR, yet TCRdb's version contains in-frame clones alone and is incomplete. The repertoire has fewer than 250,000 clones, roughly four fifths of them found once; the top ten carry roughly 4%. The sequenced material came from peripheral blood. These receptors all come from a man aged 50 to 59 with acute or convalescent COVID-19.

The rearrangement joins TRBV11-3 to TRBJ2-7; TRBD2 might be the D (5 bases). The germline V gene encodes CDR1 SGHNT and CDR2 YENEEA. V gave up 5 bases and J gave up 0 bases, with 11 bases separating them. The CDR3 length is 14 residues. The CDR3 DNA reads as TGTGCCAGCAGCAGCGGCCGATCCTCCTACGAGCAGTACTTC. This translates into CASSSGRSSYEQYF.

The gene calls are TRBV30 and TRBJ1-1; 11 nucleotides align to TRBD1. CDR1 GTSNPN and CDR2 SVGIG come from the germline V gene (reference sequence). The CDR3 covers 13 residues. The V gene end was trimmed by 5 bases and the J gene end by 2 bases; junction bases not matched to a gene: 1. The CDR3 coding sequence is TGTGCCTGGCGGACAGGGGGCAACACTGAAGCTTTCTTT. It translates to CAWRTGGNTEAFF.

In nucleotides, the CDR3 is TGTGCCACCCGAAGGGGGACGAATAATTCACCCCTCCACTTT. It yields the protein CATRRGTNNSPLHF. This chain joins TRBV6-5 and TRBJ1-6, with D possibly matching TRBD1 (6 bases). There are 14 residues in the CDR3. Germline CDR1 and CDR2: MNHEY and SVGAGI. V lost 10 bases and J 5 bases, leaving 15 bases between the germline ends.

CDR3 loop: CASSPTGGGEKLFF. The CDR3, as DNA: TGTGCCAGCAGCCCGACAGGGGGCGGCGAAAAACTGTTTTTT. The gene calls are TRBV5-6 and TRBJ1-4, with TRBD1 matching over 10 bases. CDR3 size: 14 residues. V trimming: 4 bases; J trimming: 8 bases; junction bases outside the gene matches: 5. Germline assignment: CDR1 SGHDT and CDR2 YYEEEE.

The chain links TRBV27 to TRBJ1-4, with 7 nucleotides matching TRBD1. From germline, CDR1 is MNHEY and CDR2 SMNVEV (reference sequence). There are 17 residues in the CDR3. V lost 3 bases, J lost 4 bases, and 11 bases stayed unmatched. This chain's CDR3 is CASSFKAGGRNNEKLFF. The CDR3 DNA follows: TGTGCCAGCAGTTTTAAGGCAGGGGGAAGGAATAATGAAAAACTGTTTTTT.

CDR3 region: CASSFSAGRGWETQYF. CDR3 bases: TGTGCCAGCAGTTTCTCCGCGGGGAGGGGATGGGAGACCCAGTACTTC. The chain is built from TRBV28 and TRBJ2-5; 7 bases agree with TRBD2. The germline V gene encodes CDR1 MDHEN and CDR2 SYDVKM. The CDR3 spans 16 residues. The J segment lost 5 bases and the V segment lost 3 bases, leaving 12 bases of the junction unmatched.

The chain couples TRBV5-1 to TRBJ2-2, with D unclear. The CDR3 length is 14 residues. Germline V CDR1 and CDR2: SGHRS, YFSETQ. Trimming removed 4 bases at V and 5 bases at J, with 12 bases between. The CDR3 sequence is CASSPTRQTGELFF. In DNA form, the CDR3 reads TGCGCCAGCAGCCCGACAAGACAAACCGGGGAGCTGTTTTTT.

The chain carries TRBV6-5 and TRBJ2-5, with 7 bases aligning to TRBD1. Looked up from germline, CDR1 is MNHEY and CDR2 is SVGAGI. This CDR3 comprises 16 residues. V shed 0 bases, J shed 4 bases, and the junction held 8 bases outside the gene matches. In DNA, the CDR3 is TGTGCCAGCAGTTACTCCAACAGGGGAGAGGGAGAGACCCAGTACTTC. Its protein is CASSYSNRGEGETQYF.

V gene TRBV29-1 combines with J gene TRBJ1-2; possible D gene TRBD1, 5 bases. The CDR3 runs 13 residues. Germline values: CDR1 SQVTM, CDR2 ANQGSEA. The V end was cut by 3 bases, the J end by 4 bases, with 12 bases between. The CDR3 spells CSVEGGFLYGYTF. The CDR3 DNA reads as TGCAGCGTTGAGGGGGGGTTTCTCTATGGCTACACCTTC.

V gene TRBV5-4 combines with J gene TRBJ2-5; 8 bases align to TRBD1. The CDR3 consists of 14 residues. The germline gives CDR1 SGHNT, CDR2 YYREEE (reference sequence). V lost 4 bases, J lost 2 bases, and 4 bases stayed unmatched. CDR3 protein: CASSVTGVQETQYF. In DNA, the CDR3 is TGTGCCAGCAGCGTGACAGGGGTTCAAGAGACCCAGTACTTC.

The chain links TRBV19 to TRBJ1-3; maybe TRBD1 (5 bases). With 5 bases removed from V and 0 bases from J, the gap between germline ends came to 11 bases. The germline CDR1 and CDR2 sequences are LNHDA and SQIVND (reference sequence). This CDR3 has 15 amino acids. This chain's CDR3 is CASSPPGGSGNTIYF. CDR3 bases: TGTGCCAGTAGTCCCCCGGGGGGCTCTGGAAACACCATATATTTT. The entire variable domain, with the rest obtained from reference TRBV19 and TRBJ1-3, is as follows: DGGITQSPKYLFRKEGQNVTLSCEQNLNHDAMYWYRQDPGQGLRLIYYSQIVNDFQKGDIAEGYSVSREKKESFPLTVTSAQKNPTAFYLCASSPPGGSGNTIYFGEGSWLTVV.

The V gene is TRBV19, the J gene TRBJ1-5; possible D gene TRBD1, 6 bases. V lost 6 bases to trimming and J lost 6 bases, with 15 bases between them. The CDR3 loop spans 14 amino acids. From germline, CDR1 is LNHDA and CDR2 SQIVND (reference sequence). In DNA form, the CDR3 reads TGTGCCAGTAGAGCAGACAGGCTCGGTCAGCCCCAGCATTTT. This gives the protein CASRADRLGQPQHF.

This clone was observed a few times. The chain employs TRBV28 and TRBJ2-7, with 8 bases fitting TRBD2. The CDR3 consists of 16 residues. Germline loops: CDR1 MDHEN, CDR2 SYDVKM. Trimming took 3 bases from V and 2 from J; bases not matched to a gene: 9. Written as DNA, the CDR3 is TGTGCCAGCAGTTTCGACCTAGCGGGCCTGACCTACGAGCAGTACTTC. This sequence encodes CASSFDLAGLTYEQYF.

This clone was recorded only once. This chain connects TRBV19 to TRBJ1-6; unclear D gene. V was pared by 6 bases and J by 3 bases, with 6 bases between. This CDR3 is built from 13 residues. Germline loops: CDR1 LNHDA, CDR2 SQIVND (reference sequence). CDR3 in DNA: TGTGCCAGTAGGGGCAGCTATAATTCACCCCTCCACTTT. Protein sequence: CASRGSYNSPLHF.